This TCR beta chain was sequenced for a study of blood T cell repertoires in COVID-19. Looking at the study overall: Sites in the United States, Italy and Spain provided acute and convalescent COVID-19 samples. The cDNA or gDNA used as material had been derived from T cells, B-cell-depleted T cells, or PBMCs.

From germline, CDR1 is SGHVS and CDR2 FNYEAQ. The CDR3 runs to 15 residues. V lost 2 bases and J lost 3; bases outside the gene matches: 5. In the authors' workflow: Amplification of reference gene primers was used by the study to estimate nucleated cell counts. Profiled with immunoSEQ multiplex PCR; TCRdb holds only in-frame clones, not every one. The DNA was the basis for D and trimming; V, J and clone size are from that table. The sample lists over 150,000 clones, approximately 79% seen once, with about 26% in the top ten. The sample taken for sequencing was peripheral blood. This sequence was found in a woman in her 70s with acute or convalescent COVID-19. The chain uses TRBV7-6 and TRBJ2-3; 7 bases agree with TRBD1. CDR3 DNA: TGTGCCAGCAGCTTAAACACAGGGGAAACAGATACGCAGTATTTT. It codes for CASSLNTGETDTQYF.